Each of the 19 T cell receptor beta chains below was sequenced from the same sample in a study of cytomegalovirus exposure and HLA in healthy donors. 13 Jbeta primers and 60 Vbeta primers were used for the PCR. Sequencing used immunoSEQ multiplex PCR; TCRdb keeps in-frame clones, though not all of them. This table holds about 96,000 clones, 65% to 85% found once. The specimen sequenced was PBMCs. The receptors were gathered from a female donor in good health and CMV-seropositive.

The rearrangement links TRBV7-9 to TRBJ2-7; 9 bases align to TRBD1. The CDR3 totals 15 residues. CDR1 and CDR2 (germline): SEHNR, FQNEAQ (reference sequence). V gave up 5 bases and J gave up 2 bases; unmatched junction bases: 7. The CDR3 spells CASSPRDRAPYEQYF. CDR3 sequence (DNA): TGTGCCAGCAGCCCGCGGGACAGGGCACCCTACGAGCAGTACTTC.

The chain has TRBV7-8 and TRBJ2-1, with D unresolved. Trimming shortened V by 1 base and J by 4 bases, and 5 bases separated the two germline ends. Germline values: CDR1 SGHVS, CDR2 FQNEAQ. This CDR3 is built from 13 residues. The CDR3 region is CASSLGRYNEQFF. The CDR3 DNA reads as TGTGCCAGCAGCTTAGGGCGGTACAATGAGCAGTTCTTC.

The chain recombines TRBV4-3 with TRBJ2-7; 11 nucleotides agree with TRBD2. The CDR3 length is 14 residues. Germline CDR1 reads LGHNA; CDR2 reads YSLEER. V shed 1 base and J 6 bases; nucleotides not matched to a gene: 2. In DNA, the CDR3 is TGCGCCAGCAGCCAAGCCGGGACTAGCGGCGAGCAGTACTTC. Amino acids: CASSQAGTSGEQYF.

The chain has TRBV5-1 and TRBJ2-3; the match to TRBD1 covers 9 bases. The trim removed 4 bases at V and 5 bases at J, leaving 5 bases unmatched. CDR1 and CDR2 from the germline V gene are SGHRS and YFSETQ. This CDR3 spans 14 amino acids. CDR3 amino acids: CASSTTGGKDTQYF. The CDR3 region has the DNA TGCGCCAGCAGCACGACAGGGGGGAAAGATACGCAGTATTTT.

The CDR3 DNA reads TGTGCCAGCAGACAGGGACGGAGGGAAAAACTGTTTTTT. This gives the protein CASRQGRREKLFF. The chain carries TRBV28 and TRBJ1-4; tentative D call: TRBD1 (6 bases). Trimming took off 6 bases at V and 8 bases at J, with 13 bases between the two ends. CDR1 and CDR2 (germline): MDHEN, SYDVKM. The CDR3 sequence is 13 residues long.

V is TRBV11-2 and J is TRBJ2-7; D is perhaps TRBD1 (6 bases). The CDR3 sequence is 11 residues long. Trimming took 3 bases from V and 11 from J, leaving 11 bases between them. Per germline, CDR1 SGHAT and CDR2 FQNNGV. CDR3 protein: CASSFGTGKYF. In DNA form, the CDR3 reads TGTGCCAGCAGCTTCGGCACAGGGAAGTACTTC.

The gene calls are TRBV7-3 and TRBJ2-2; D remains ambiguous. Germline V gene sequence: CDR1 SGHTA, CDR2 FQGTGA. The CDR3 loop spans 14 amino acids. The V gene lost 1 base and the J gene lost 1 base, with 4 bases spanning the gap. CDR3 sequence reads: CASSLNRNTGELFF. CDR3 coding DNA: TGTGCCAGCAGCTTAAATCGGAACACCGGGGAGCTGTTTTTT.

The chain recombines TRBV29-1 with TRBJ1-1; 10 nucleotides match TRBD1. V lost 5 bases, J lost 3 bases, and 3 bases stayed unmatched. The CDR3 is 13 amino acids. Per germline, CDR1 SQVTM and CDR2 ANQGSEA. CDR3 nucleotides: TGCAGCGTTCGGACAGGGGGTTACACTGAAGCTTTCTTT. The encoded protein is CSVRTGGYTEAFF.

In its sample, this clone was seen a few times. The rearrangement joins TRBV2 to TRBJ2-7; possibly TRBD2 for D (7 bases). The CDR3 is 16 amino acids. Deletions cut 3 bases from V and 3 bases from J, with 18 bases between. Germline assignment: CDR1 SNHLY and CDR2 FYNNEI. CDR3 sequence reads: CASSEGAAGVGYEQYF. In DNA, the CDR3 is TGTGCCAGCAGTGAGGGGGCGGCGGGGGTCGGCTACGAGCAGTACTTC. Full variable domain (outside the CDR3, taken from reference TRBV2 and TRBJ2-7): EPEVTQTPSHQVTQMGQEVILRCVPISNHLYFYWYRQILGQKVEFLVSFYNNEISEKSEIFDDQFSVERPDGSNFTLKIRSTKLEDSAMYFCASSEGAAGVGYEQYFGPGTRLTVT.

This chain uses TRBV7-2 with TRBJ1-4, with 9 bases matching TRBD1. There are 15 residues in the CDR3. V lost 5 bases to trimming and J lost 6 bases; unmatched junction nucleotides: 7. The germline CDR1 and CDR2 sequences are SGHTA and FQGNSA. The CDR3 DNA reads TGTGCCAGCAGCCCACTCGGGACAGGGCATGAAAAACTGTTTTTT. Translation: CASSPLGTGHEKLFF.

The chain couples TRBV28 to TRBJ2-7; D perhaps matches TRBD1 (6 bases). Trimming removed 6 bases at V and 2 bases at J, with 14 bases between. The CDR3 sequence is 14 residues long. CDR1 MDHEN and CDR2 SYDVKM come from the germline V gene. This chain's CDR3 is CASSLPTGTYEQYF. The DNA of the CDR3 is TGTGCCAGCAGCCTCCCTACAGGGACCTACGAGCAGTACTTC.

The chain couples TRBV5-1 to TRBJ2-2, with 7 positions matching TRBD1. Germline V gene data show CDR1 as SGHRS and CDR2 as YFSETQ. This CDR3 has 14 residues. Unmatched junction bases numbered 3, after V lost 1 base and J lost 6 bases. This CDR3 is CASSLWQGAGELFF. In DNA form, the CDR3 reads TGCGCCAGCAGCTTGTGGCAGGGGGCCGGGGAGCTGTTTTTT. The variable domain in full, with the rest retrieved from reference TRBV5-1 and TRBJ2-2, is KAGVTQTPRYLIKTRGQQVTLSCSPISGHRSVSWYQQTPGQGLQFLFEYFSETQRNKGNFPGRFSGRQFSNSRSEMNVSTLELGDSALYLCASSLWQGAGELFFGEGSRLTVL.

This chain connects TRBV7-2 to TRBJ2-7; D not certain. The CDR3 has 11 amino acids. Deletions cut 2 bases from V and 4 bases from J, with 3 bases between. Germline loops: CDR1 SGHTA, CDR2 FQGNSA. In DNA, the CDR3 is TGTGCCAGCAGCTTAACATACGAGCAGTACTTC. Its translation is CASSLTYEQYF.

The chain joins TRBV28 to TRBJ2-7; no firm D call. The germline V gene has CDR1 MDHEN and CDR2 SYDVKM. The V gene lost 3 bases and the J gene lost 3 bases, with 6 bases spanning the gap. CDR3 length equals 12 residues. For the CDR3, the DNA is TGTGCCAGCAGTTTCACTGTCTACGAGCAGTACTTC. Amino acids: CASSFTVYEQYF.

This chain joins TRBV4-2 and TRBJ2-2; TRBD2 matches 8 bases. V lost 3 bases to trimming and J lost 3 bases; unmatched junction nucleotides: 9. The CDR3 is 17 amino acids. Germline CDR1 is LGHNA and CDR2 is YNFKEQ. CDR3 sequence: CASSHPSEAGDTGELFF. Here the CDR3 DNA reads TGTGCCAGCAGCCATCCTAGCGAAGCGGGGGACACCGGGGAGCTGTTTTTT.

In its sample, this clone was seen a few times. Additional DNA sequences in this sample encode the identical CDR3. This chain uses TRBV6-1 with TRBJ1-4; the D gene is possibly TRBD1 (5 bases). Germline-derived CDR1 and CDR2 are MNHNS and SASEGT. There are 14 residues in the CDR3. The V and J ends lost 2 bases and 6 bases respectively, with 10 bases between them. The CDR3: CASSERGGDEKLFF. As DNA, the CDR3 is TGTGCCAGCAGTGAACGGGGGGGGGATGAAAAACTGTTTTTT.

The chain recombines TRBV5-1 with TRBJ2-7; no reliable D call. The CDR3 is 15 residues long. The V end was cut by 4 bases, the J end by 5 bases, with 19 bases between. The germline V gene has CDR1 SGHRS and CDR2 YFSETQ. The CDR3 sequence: CASSPTETPVNEQYF. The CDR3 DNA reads TGCGCCAGCAGCCCTACAGAGACACCGGTTAACGAGCAGTACTTC.

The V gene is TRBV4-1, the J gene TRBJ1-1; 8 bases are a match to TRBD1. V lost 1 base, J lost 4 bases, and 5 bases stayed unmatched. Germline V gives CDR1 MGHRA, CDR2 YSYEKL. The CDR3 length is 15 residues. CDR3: CASSQGAQGGTEAFF. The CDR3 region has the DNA TGCGCCAGCAGCCAAGGGGCACAGGGGGGCACTGAAGCTTTCTTT.

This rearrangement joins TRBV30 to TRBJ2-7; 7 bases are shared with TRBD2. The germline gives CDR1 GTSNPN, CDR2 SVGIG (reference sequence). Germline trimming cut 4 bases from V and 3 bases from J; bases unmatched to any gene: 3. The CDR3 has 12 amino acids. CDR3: CAWNTGGYEQYF. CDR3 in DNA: TGTGCCTGGAATACGGGGGGCTACGAGCAGTACTTC.